This T cell receptor beta chain was identified in a study of beta chain features in type 1 diabetes. Details on this clone: Its antigen is currently unknown.

Study-level results: There was no resolution here of whether HLA type influences TCRB rearrangement. Relative to healthy donors, patients appeared to have naive, central memory and Treg TCRB repertoires that were more similar. There was a moderate but significant shortening of TCRB CDR3s in all four CD4+ subsets of Type 1 diabetes patients.

CDR1 is ENHRY and CDR2 is SYGVKD in the germline V gene. V lost 4 bases and J 7 bases, leaving 13 bases between the germline ends. The CDR3 sequence is 13 residues long. Expressed TCRB transcripts were sequenced because the isolated RNA had all been reverse transcribed beforehand. The method was immunoSEQ multiplex PCR; TCRdb's version includes in-frame clones alone and lacks a portion of them. The profile shows 500,000 to 650,000 clones, approximately 13% of them singletons. The sample consisted of naive CD4+ T cells from blood. The chain combines TRBV10-3 with TRBJ1-1; possibly TRBD1 for D (5 bases). The source is a man aged 30-40 years with type 1 diabetes. CDR3 sequence (DNA): TGTGCCATCAGTGGGGGACCCGGCAGTGAAGCTTTCTTT. As protein: CAISGGPGSEAFF.